The clone carrying this T cell receptor (beta chain) has just a few counts. A Seattle source enrolled patients during active infection and followed them longitudinally. Methods used by the authors: The authors estimated nucleated cell counts from reference gene primer amplification. Clones were sequenced by immunoSEQ multiplex PCR, and TCRdb holds only the in-frame ones, with some missing. That table furnishes V, J and clone size, whereas the DNA furnished D and trimming. The sample has 390,000 or so clones, 70% to 90% seen once. V lost 4 bases to trimming and J lost 6 bases; unmatched junction nucleotides: 11. The CDR3 has 15 amino acids. The germline V gene has CDR1 SGHRS and CDR2 YFSETQ. The sample is drawn from a study of blood T cell repertoires in COVID-19. On the study more broadly: Whether acute or convalescent, the COVID-19 samples came from the United States, Italy and Spain. Nucleic acid was either cDNA or gDNA, and it came from T cells, B-cell-depleted T cells, or PBMCs.

Sequences were obtained from peripheral blood. The sequence derives from a woman aged 25 to 45 with COVID-19, enrolled during active disease. The V and J genes are TRBV5-1 and TRBJ1-1, with 8 nucleotides matching TRBD1. CDR3 sequence (DNA): TGCGCCAGCAGCCCCCTAGGACAGGGCAATGCTGAAGCTTTCTTT. Translation gives CASSPLGQGNAEAFF.